Listed below are T cell receptor beta chains from one sample, sequenced in a study of T cell changes during pregnancy in multiple sclerosis. Measured with immunoSEQ multiplex PCR; TCRdb has only the in-frame clones, and not every one. The sample lists under 80,000 clones, more than 90% occurring once. Sequences were derived from peripheral blood, sampled after pregnancy. These receptors were collected from a female donor in good health, enrolled as a control in a pregnancy study. The CDR3 runs from the conserved cysteine through the conserved F or W. D genes are given only for firm matches. The listing skips clone size in some rows; elsewhere it reads once, few, many or a size class.

size,D,J,V,DNA,CDR3
NA,TRBD2,TRBJ2-2,TRBV6-5,TGTGCCAGCCGACTAGCGGGAGGGTACACCGGGGAGCTGTTTTTT,CASRLAGGYTGELFF
NA,NA,TRBJ1-1,TRBV19,TGTGCCAGTACCCCGCGGTTCGGGTCGGTGGACACTGAAGCTTTCTTT,CASTPRFGSVDTEAFF
NA,TRBD2,TRBJ2-2,TRBV28,TGTGCCAGCAGACCCAGCGGGAGGGCGGGGACCGGGGAGCTGTTTTTT,CASRPSGRAGTGELFF
NA,TRBD2,TRBJ2-1,TRBV10-3,TGTGCCATCAATGGGGGGGGCTCCTACAATGAGCAGTTCTTC,CAINGGGSYNEQFF
once,NA,TRBJ2-5,TRBV7-2,TGTGCCAGCAGCTTAGGGGCTAGCTTAGGAGAGACCCAGTACTTC,CASSLGASLGETQYF
once,NA,TRBJ2-3,TRBV19,TGTGCCAGTAGTATCGGCAGGGGTTTTGCAGATACGCAGTATTTT,CASSIGRGFADTQYF
NA,NA,TRBJ2-5,TRBV2,TGTGCCAGCAGCCTAGTGGGGGACAAAAGCGGGACCCAGTACTTC,CASSLVGDKSGTQYF
NA,NA,TRBJ1-1,TRBV11-2,TGTGCCAGCAGCTTAGAGACACAGGGCACTGAAGCTTTCTTT,CASSLETQGTEAFF
NA,TRBD2,TRBJ2-1,TRBV7-8,TGTGCCAGCAGCCATCAGGCTAGCGGGAGTAATGGGGTGGGGGGTGAGCAGTTCTTC,CASSHQASGSNGVGGEQFF
few,TRBD2,TRBJ2-1,TRBV7-3,TGTGCCAGCAGCTTATTAGCGGGAGTTAGTAATGAGCAGTTCTTC,CASSLLAGVSNEQFF
NA,NA,TRBJ2-7,TRBV6-6,TGTGCCAGCAGTCCCGGACTGGGGGAGCAGTACTTC,CASSPGLGEQYF
NA,TRBD2,TRBJ2-7,TRBV18,TGTGCCAGCTCACCCCCGGGACTAGCGGGGGCATCCGAGCAGTACTTC,CASSPPGLAGASEQYF
NA,TRBD2,TRBJ2-2,TRBV7-9,TGTGCCAGCAGCCCTTGGACTAGCGGTAACACCGGGGAGCTGTTTTTT,CASSPWTSGNTGELFF
NA,NA,TRBJ2-7,TRBV28,TGTGCCAGCAGTATACAGGGTATTTCGTACGAGCAGTACTTC,CASSIQGISYEQYF
NA,NA,TRBJ1-5,TRBV6-6,TGTGCCAGCAGCTCATTCCAGGGAACGAGGCAGCCCCAGCATTTT,CASSSFQGTRQPQHF
NA,TRBD2,TRBJ2-3,TRBV11-2,TGTGCCAGCAGCTTAGCGGGAGGGGCAGATACGCAGTATTTT,CASSLAGGADTQYF
NA,TRBD2,TRBJ2-3,TRBV9,TGTGCCAGCAGCGGTAGCGGGGGGGCCGGGACAGATACGCAGTATTTT,CASSGSGGAGTDTQYF
NA,TRBD2,TRBJ2-5,TRBV18,TGTGCCAGCTCACCACCCCTTCTGGCGGGGGGCTGGTACCAAGAGACCCAGTACTTC,CASSPPLLAGGWYQETQYF
NA,TRBD1,TRBJ1-4,TRBV27,TGTGCCAGCAGTCTGGGACAGCAGGGTATCGAAAAACTGTTTTTT,CASSLGQQGIEKLFF
NA,NA,TRBJ1-2,TRBV28,TGTGCCAGCAGTCCACGACAGGTTTATGCCTACACCTTC,CASSPRQVYAYTF
NA,TRBD1,TRBJ1-3,TRBV7-9,TGTGCCAGCAGCCCACGCCTTTGGGGACAGAGATTTGCTGGAAACACCATATATTTT,CASSPRLWGQRFAGNTIYF
NA,NA,TRBJ1-1,TRBV7-9,TGTGCCAGCAGCTTAGGGCAACGTACTGAAGCTTTCTTT,CASSLGQRTEAFF
NA,TRBD1,TRBJ1-3,TRBV7-2,TGTGCCAGCAGTACAGGACAGGGCCCTAACCCAGGAAACACCATATATTTT,CASSTGQGPNPGNTIYF
NA,NA,TRBJ1-5,TRBV10-3,TGTGCCATCTCGGGGAGGGGGGACGGTCAGCCCCAGCATTTT,CAISGRGDGQPQHF
NA,TRBD2,TRBJ2-7,TRBV5-1,TGCGCCAGCGAGGGACTAGCGGGGGCCTCCTACGAGCAGTACTTC,CASEGLAGASYEQYF
NA,TRBD1,TRBJ2-3,TRBV6-4,TGTGCCAGCAGACCAGACAGGGTCACAGATACGCAGTATTTT,CASRPDRVTDTQYF
NA,NA,TRBJ1-5,TRBV7-8,TGTGCCAGCAGCTTAGGTTGGCCAGGAGGACAGCCCCAGCATTTT,CASSLGWPGGQPQHF
NA,TRBD1,TRBJ2-1,TRBV7-2,TGTGCCAGCAGCTTAGAGGGGGCTTTTCGGAATGAGCAGTTCTTC,CASSLEGAFRNEQFF
NA,TRBD1,TRBJ2-7,TRBV6-6,TGTGCCAGCAGTTCCACAGGGGGAGGCGAGCAGTACTTC,CASSSTGGGEQYF
NA,TRBD1,TRBJ1-1,TRBV7-9,TGTGCCAGCAGCTCCGGACAGGAAATGAACACTGAAGCTTTCTTT,CASSSGQEMNTEAFF
once,NA,TRBJ1-6,TRBV28,TGTGCCAGCACCTGGGGAAGGGGTTCACCCCTCCACTTT,CASTWGRGSPLHF
NA,NA,TRBJ2-1,TRBV2,TGTGCCAGCAGTGAAGCACCGGGACTCCGCTCCTACAATGAGCAGTTCTTC,CASSEAPGLRSYNEQFF
NA,TRBD2,TRBJ2-7,TRBV27,TGTGCCAGCGCTAGCGGGAGTGGGGAGCAGTACTTC,CASASGSGEQYF
NA,TRBD1,TRBJ2-5,TRBV5-4,TGTGCCAGCAGCCTTGGACAGGACCAAGAGACCCAGTACTTC,CASSLGQDQETQYF
few,TRBD1,TRBJ1-2,TRBV7-9,TGTGCCAGCAGCTACGGACAGGGTGGTGGCTACACCTTC,CASSYGQGGGYTF
NA,NA,TRBJ1-4,TRBV6-5,TGTGCCAGCGGGGGCAGAGAGAATGAAAAACTGTTTTTT,CASGGRENEKLFF
NA,TRBD2,TRBJ2-3,TRBV5-6,TGTGCCAGCAGCTTGCTAGCGGGAGTAACAGATACGCAGTATTTT,CASSLLAGVTDTQYF
once,TRBD2,TRBJ2-3,TRBV5-1,TGCGCCAGCCGCCTTGGGGGACTAGCGTTTGGTGATACGCAGTATTTT,CASRLGGLAFGDTQYF
NA,NA,TRBJ1-1,TRBV27,TGTGCCAGCAGTTTAGTCCGAGGAACTGAAGCTTTCTTT,CASSLVRGTEAFF
NA,TRBD2,TRBJ2-1,TRBV9,TGTGCCAGCAGCGCCACCGGGACTAGCGGGAACAATGAGCAGTTCTTC,CASSATGTSGNNEQFF
NA,NA,TRBJ2-7,TRBV10-1,TGCGCCAGCAGTTTGCCGGGGGACTACGAGCAGTACTTC,CASSLPGDYEQYF
NA,TRBD1,TRBJ1-2,TRBV6-1,TGTGCCAGCAGCAGACAGGGGGTCTATGGCTACACCTTC,CASSRQGVYGYTF
NA,TRBD1,TRBJ2-7,TRBV19,TGTGCCAGTAGTATGGGGGCAGGGGGCTACGAGCAGTACTTC,CASSMGAGGYEQYF
NA,NA,TRBJ2-7,TRBV7-8,TGTGCCAGCAGCTTATCAGTGGCCCAGGGTAGCTCCTACGAGCAGTACTTC,CASSLSVAQGSSYEQYF
NA,TRBD1,TRBJ1-1,TRBV18,TGTGCCAGCTCACCCGGGGACAGGGTGACAGCTTTCTTT,CASSPGDRVTAFF
NA,NA,TRBJ2-5,TRBV27,TGTGCCAGCAGTTTTCTGGGGGCACAAGAGACCCAGTACTTC,CASSFLGAQETQYF
NA,NA,TRBJ2-7,TRBV4-1,TGCGCCAGCAGCCAAGTAGCAGCCTACGAGCAGTACTTC,CASSQVAAYEQYF
NA,TRBD1,TRBJ2-7,TRBV4-1,TGCGCCAGCAGCCAAGAAGACAGGGACTACGAGCAGTACTTC,CASSQEDRDYEQYF
NA,NA,TRBJ2-7,TRBV7-3,TGTGCCAGCAGCCCGGCAATGAGGGACGAGCAGTACTTC,CASSPAMRDEQYF
NA,NA,TRBJ1-6,TRBV25-1,TGTGCCAGCACCAGTGCAGGGGAGAGTTCACCCCTCCACTTT,CASTSAGESSPLHF
once,NA,TRBJ1-1,TRBV2,TGTGCCAGCAGGGGGAATAGACAGCCCGAAGCTTTCTTT,CASRGNRQPEAFF
once,NA,TRBJ2-7,TRBV29-1,TGCAGCGTTGCGCAGGTGGACGAGCAGTACTTC,CSVAQVDEQYF
many,NA,TRBJ1-1,TRBV6-4,TGTGCCAGCAGTGACCGGGAGAACACTGAAGCTTTCTTT,CASSDRENTEAFF
NA,TRBD2,TRBJ2-3,TRBV7-2,TGTGCCAGCAGTTCAAGGACTAGCGTAAGCACAGATACGCAGTATTTT,CASSSRTSVSTDTQYF
NA,TRBD1,TRBJ1-6,TRBV10-3,TGTGCCATCAGTGGAGGGACAGTCTATAATTCACCCCTCCACTTT,CAISGGTVYNSPLHF